The T cell receptor beta chain under discussion was sequenced for a study of T-cell memory formation after mild COVID-19. This clonotype came up a few times. Its target is not known. Study outcomes and limitations: Mainly in CM and EM were contracting CD4+ clones; CD8+ were in EMRA.

V gave up 0 bases and J gave up 2 bases, with 2 bases separating them. This CDR3 comprises 13 residues. Germline V gene lookup returns CDR1 SGHDT and CDR2 YYEEEE. Via MiXCR, TCRdb re-called the 5' RACE reads, giving one row per CDR3 protein. Here the sample spans about 49,000 distinct CDR3 sequences, 5.5% to 7.5% being singletons. Sequences were obtained from PBMCs or a T cell subset sorted from them (not recorded which). This TCR came from a man in his late teens or twenties who had mild COVID-19 (a few samples of this study predate the infection). Cell type and time point are not known. The V and J genes are TRBV5-6 and TRBJ2-2; no clear D. The CDR3 nucleotides are TGTGCCAGCAGCTTGGTTAACACCGGGGAGCTGTTTTTT. Amino acids: CASSLVNTGELFF.